This T cell receptor (beta chain) was recorded in a study of shared clonotypes between healthy human individuals. Across the whole study: Three plates were used per donor for CD4 naive, three for CD4 memory, two for CD8 naive and one for CD8 memory.

Libraries were prepared by immunoSEQ multiplex PCR; TCRdb keeps only in-frame clonotypes and omits some of them. This table holds some 1.1 million clones, 77% found once. CDR3 length: 11 residues. Trimming shortened V by 6 bases and J by 9 bases, and 14 bases separated the two germline ends. The germline V gene has CDR1 DFQATT and CDR2 SNEGSKA (reference sequence). Partitioning of CD4+ cells yielded a CD45RA+ naive subset and a CD45RA-negative memory subset. The clonotype was recovered from a man between 18 and 29 years old in good health. Some clones in this sample may be carry-over from other donors' samples. Sequenced: memory CD4+ T cells from PBMCs. Subset given: CD45RA-negative fraction. This chain joins TRBV20-1 and TRBJ1-1; no clear D gene. The CDR3 nucleotides read TGCAGTGCCCGAGGACCAGAGAAAGCTTTCTTT. Translated: CSARGPEKAFF.